This entry is about one T cell receptor (beta chain). The data derive from a study of blood T cell repertoires in COVID-19. On the study more broadly: Samples came from the United States, Italy and Spain, spanning acute and convalescent COVID-19. Sources were T cells, B-cell-depleted T cells, or PBMCs; the material itself was cDNA or gDNA.

This table comes from immunoSEQ multiplex PCR, and its TCRdb copy is limited to in-frame clones, with some not included. The sample records a few hundred thousand clones, more than 85% being singletons. CDR1 and CDR2 from the germline V gene are MNHEY and SVGAGI. This CDR3 is 16 amino acids long. Trimming left V 2 bases short and J 9 bases short, with 17 bases between. The J gene is TRBJ1-6, the V gene TRBV6-5; possibly TRBD1 for D (5 bases). Sequenced material: peripheral blood. The sequence derives from a woman in her seventies with active or convalescent COVID-19. CDR3 region: CASSYGDSFFPSPLHF. CDR3 nucleotides: TGTGCCAGCAGTTACGGAGACAGTTTCTTCCCTTCACCCCTCCACTTT.